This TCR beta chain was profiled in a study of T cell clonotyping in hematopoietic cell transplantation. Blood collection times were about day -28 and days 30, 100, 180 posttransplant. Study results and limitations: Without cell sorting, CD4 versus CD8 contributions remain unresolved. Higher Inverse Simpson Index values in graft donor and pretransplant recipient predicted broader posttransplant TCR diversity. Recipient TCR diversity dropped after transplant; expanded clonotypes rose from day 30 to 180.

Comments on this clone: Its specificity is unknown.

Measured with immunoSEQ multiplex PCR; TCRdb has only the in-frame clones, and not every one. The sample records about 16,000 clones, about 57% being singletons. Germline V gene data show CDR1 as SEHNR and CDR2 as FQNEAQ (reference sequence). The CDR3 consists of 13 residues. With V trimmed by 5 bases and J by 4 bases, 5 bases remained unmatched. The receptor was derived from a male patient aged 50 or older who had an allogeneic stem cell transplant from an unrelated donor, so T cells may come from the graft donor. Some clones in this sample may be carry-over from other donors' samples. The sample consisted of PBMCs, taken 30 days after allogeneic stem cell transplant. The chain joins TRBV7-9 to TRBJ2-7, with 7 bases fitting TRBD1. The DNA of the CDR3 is TGTGCCAGCAGCCTCACAGGGGAATACGAGCAGTACTTC. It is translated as CASSLTGEYEQYF.